Listed below are T cell receptor beta chains from one sample, sequenced in a study of cytomegalovirus exposure and HLA in healthy donors. Libraries were prepared by immunoSEQ multiplex PCR; TCRdb keeps only in-frame clonotypes and omits some of them. The table has tens of thousands of clones, 75% to 85% seen once. The sequenced sample consisted of PBMCs. The receptors were sampled from a man aged 50 to 59 in good health and CMV-seropositive. Both conserved end residues are part of each CDR3. A D gene is named only where the DNA matches it firmly. The listing skips clone size in some rows; elsewhere it reads once, few, many or a size class.

D	V	size	J	CDR3	DNA
-	TRBV5-4	-	TRBJ2-2	CASSLETYIGGELFF	TGTGCCAGCAGCTTGGAAACCTATATCGGCGGGGAGCTGTTTTTT
-	TRBV6-1	-	TRBJ2-7	CASSEPRAGSAEQYF	TGTGCCAGCAGTGAACCCAGGGCAGGTTCTGCCGAGCAGTACTTC
-	TRBV6-5	-	TRBJ1-5	CASRGTGRDQPQHF	TGTGCCAGCAGAGGGACTGGAAGGGATCAGCCCCAGCATTTT
-	TRBV27	-	TRBJ1-2	CASSLGQGRTYGYTF	TGTGCCAGCAGTTTAGGTCAGGGGCGGACTTATGGCTACACCTTC
-	TRBV2	-	TRBJ2-1	CASRGGEDNEQFF	TGTGCCAGCAGGGGGGGAGAGGACAATGAGCAGTTCTTC
-	TRBV5-6	-	TRBJ2-6	CASSLGMSGANGLTF	TGTGCCAGCAGCTTAGGCATGTCTGGGGCCAACGGCCTGACTTTC
TRBD2	TRBV6-4	-	TRBJ2-1	CASSRLAGNNEQFF	TGTGCCAGCAGCAGACTAGCAGGAAACAATGAGCAGTTCTTC
-	TRBV5-1	-	TRBJ2-6	CASSPQGTGANGLTF	TGCGCCAGCAGCCCACAGGGGACTGGGGCCAACGGCCTGACTTTC
TRBD1	TRBV12-5	-	TRBJ1-5	CASGTQGVSQPQHF	TGTGCTAGTGGCACCCAGGGGGTAAGTCAGCCCCAGCATTTT
TRBD2	TRBV6-5	-	TRBJ2-7	CASSYSPSGNTYEQYF	TGTGCCAGCAGTTACTCGCCTAGCGGGAATACCTACGAGCAGTACTTC
TRBD1	TRBV28	-	TRBJ2-1	CASSLWWTGRKNEQFF	TGTGCCAGCAGTTTATGGTGGACAGGCCGAAAAAATGAGCAGTTCTTC
-	TRBV15	-	TRBJ2-3	CATSRDRVVSSDTQYF	TGTGCCACCAGCAGAGATCGGGTGGTGTCGTCCGATACGCAGTATTTT
TRBD2	TRBV11-3	once	TRBJ2-3	CASSLEWREGTDTQYF	TGTGCCAGCAGCTTAGAATGGCGGGAGGGCACAGATACGCAGTATTTT
-	TRBV4-2	once	TRBJ1-2	CASSQDGQINYGYTF	TGTGCCAGCAGCCAAGATGGACAGATTAACTATGGCTACACCTTC
-	TRBV7-8	-	TRBJ2-5	CASSRLSGVETQYF	TGTGCCAGCAGCAGACTATCGGGAGTTGAGACCCAGTACTTC
TRBD2	TRBV30	-	TRBJ2-7	CAWSGGGGYEQYF	TGTGCCTGGAGTGGGGGCGGGGGCTACGAGCAGTACTTC
-	TRBV21-1	few	TRBJ2-7	CASSKASGSPIYEQYF	TGTGCCAGCAGCAAAGCTTCCGGGTCTCCCATTTACGAGCAGTACTTC
-	TRBV27	-	TRBJ2-7	CASTPHPSSGDREQYF	TGTGCCAGCACTCCCCACCCGTCGTCGGGAGATCGCGAGCAGTACTTC
-	TRBV19	-	TRBJ1-4	CASSPQGSTNEKLFF	TGTGCCAGTAGTCCCCAGGGATCTACTAATGAAAAACTGTTTTTT
-	TRBV5-4	once	TRBJ1-2	CASSLGSEAPENGYTF	TGTGCCAGCAGCCTGGGTAGCGAGGCTCCGGAAAATGGCTACACCTTC
-	TRBV18	-	TRBJ1-1	CASSPTTVQGTEAFF	TGTGCCAGCTCACCTACGACAGTTCAGGGCACTGAAGCTTTCTTT
-	TRBV27	-	TRBJ2-7	CASRPLKSYEQYF	TGTGCCAGCAGACCCCTAAAATCCTACGAGCAGTACTTC
-	TRBV10-2	-	TRBJ2-7	CASSVGGGPYEQYF	TGCGCCAGCAGTGTCGGGGGAGGCCCCTACGAGCAGTACTTC
TRBD1	TRBV6-5	-	TRBJ2-7	CASSFSAGGSYEQYF	TGTGCCAGCAGTTTTTCGGCAGGGGGCTCCTACGAGCAGTACTTC
-	TRBV10-3	few	TRBJ2-1	CATLRVGQFF	TGTGCCACCCTGCGGGTGGGGCAGTTCTTC
-	TRBV7-7	-	TRBJ2-5	CASSLRPVGADGETQYF	TGTGCTAGCAGCTTACGCCCAGTGGGGGCGGATGGGGAGACCCAGTACTTC
TRBD2	TRBV19	-	TRBJ2-2	CASSIGGTSSGELFF	TGTGCCAGTAGTATCGGCGGGACTAGTTCCGGGGAGCTGTTTTTT
-	TRBV5-1	-	TRBJ2-3	CASSFPGTDTQYF	TGCGCCAGCAGCTTTCCGGGGACAGATACGCAGTATTTT
TRBD2	TRBV9	-	TRBJ2-4	CASSVGGGAKNIQYF	TGTGCCAGCAGCGTAGGGGGGGGAGCCAAAAACATTCAGTACTTC
TRBD2	TRBV7-6	-	TRBJ2-7	CASSLAVAGEQYF	TGTGCCAGCAGCTTAGCCGTAGCGGGCGAGCAGTACTTC